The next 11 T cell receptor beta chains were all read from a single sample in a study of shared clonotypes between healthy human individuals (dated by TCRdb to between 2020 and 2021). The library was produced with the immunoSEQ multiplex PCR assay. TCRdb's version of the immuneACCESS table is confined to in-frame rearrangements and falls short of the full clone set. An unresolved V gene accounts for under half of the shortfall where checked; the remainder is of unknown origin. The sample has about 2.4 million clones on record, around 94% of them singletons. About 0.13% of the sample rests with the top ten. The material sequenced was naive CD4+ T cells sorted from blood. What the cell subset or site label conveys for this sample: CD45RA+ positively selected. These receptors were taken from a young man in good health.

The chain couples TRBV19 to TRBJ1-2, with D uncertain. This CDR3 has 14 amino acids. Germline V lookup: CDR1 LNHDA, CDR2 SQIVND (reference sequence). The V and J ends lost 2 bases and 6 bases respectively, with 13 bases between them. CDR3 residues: CASSIPASRHGYTF. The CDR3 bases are TGTGCCAGTAGTATACCGGCATCACGACATGGCTACACCTTC.

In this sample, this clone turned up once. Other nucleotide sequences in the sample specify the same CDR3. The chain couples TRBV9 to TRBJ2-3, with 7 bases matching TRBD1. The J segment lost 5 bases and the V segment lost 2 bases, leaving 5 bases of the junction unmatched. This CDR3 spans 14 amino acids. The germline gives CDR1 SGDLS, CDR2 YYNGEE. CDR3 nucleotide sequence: TGTGCCAGCAGCGTCGACAGGGAAGGAGATACGCAGTATTTT. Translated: CASSVDREGDTQYF.

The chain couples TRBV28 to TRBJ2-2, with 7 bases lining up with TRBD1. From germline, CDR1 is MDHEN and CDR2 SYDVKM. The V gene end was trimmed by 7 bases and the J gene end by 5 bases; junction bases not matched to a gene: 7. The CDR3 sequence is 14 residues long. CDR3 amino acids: CASNLDRVTGELFF. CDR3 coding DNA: TGTGCCAGCAACTTAGACAGGGTTACCGGGGAGCTGTTTTTT.

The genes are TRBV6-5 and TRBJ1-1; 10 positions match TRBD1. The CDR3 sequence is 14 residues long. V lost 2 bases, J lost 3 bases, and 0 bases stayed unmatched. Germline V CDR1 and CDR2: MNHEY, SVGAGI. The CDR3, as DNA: TGTGCCAGCAGTTACGGGACAGGGGACACTGAAGCTTTCTTT. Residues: CASSYGTGDTEAFF.

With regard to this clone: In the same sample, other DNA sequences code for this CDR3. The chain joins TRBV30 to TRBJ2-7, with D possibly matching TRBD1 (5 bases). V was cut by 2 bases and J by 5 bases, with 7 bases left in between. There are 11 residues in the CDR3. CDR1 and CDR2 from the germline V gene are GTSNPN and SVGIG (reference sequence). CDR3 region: CAWSPRDEQYF. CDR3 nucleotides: TGTGCCTGGAGTCCCAGGGACGAGCAGTACTTC.

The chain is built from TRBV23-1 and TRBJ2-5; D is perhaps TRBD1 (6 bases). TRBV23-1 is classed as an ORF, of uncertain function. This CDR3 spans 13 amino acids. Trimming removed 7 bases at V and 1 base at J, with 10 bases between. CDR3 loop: CASKPTGQETQYF. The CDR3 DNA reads TGCGCCAGCAAACCGACAGGCCAAGAGACCCAGTACTTC.

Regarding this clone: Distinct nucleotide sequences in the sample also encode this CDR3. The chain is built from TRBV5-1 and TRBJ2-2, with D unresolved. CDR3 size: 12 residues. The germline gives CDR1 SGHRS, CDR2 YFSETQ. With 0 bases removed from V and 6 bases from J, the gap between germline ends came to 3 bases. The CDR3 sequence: CASSLGSGELFF. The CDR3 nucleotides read TGCGCCAGCAGCTTGGGCTCCGGGGAGCTGTTTTTT.

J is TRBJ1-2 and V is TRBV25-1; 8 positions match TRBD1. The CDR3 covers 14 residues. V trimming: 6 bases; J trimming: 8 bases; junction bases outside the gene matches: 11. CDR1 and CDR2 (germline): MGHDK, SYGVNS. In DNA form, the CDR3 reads TGTGCCAGCAGCGGATCCGGGACAGGTGGCGGCTACACCTTC. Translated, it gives CASSGSGTGGGYTF.

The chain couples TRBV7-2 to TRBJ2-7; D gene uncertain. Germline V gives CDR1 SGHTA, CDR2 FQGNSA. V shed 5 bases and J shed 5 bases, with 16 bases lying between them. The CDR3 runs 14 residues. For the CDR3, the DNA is TGTGCCAGCAGCGAAATGATGGTGGCGAACGAGCAGTACTTC. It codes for CASSEMMVANEQYF.

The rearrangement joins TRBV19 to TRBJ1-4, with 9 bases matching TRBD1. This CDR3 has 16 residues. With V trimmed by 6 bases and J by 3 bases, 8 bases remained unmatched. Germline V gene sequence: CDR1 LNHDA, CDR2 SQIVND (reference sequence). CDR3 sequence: CASRAGQGTANEKLFF. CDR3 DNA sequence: TGTGCCAGTAGAGCCGGACAGGGGACGGCTAATGAAAAACTGTTTTTT.

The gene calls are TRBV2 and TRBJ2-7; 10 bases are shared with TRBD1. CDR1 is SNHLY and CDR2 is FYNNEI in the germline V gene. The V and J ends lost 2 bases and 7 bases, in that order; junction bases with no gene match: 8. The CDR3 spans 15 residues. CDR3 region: CASSERGQGPEEQYF. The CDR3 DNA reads TGTGCCAGCAGTGAAAGGGGACAGGGGCCCGAAGAGCAGTACTTC.